This T cell receptor (beta chain) was sequenced during a study of cytomegalovirus exposure and HLA in healthy donors. The PCR used 60 Vbeta and 13 Jbeta primers. Sequenced by immunoSEQ multiplex PCR; TCRdb stores in-frame clones only, minus some. The sample holds fewer than 250,000 clones; about 84% are singletons and the top ten take 1% to 1.5%. Study findings and constraints: A later examination showed that TCR association rates differed by HLA locus, with DRB1 most and HLA-C fewest.

This CDR3 contains 15 residues. V lost 10 bases and J lost 1, with 16 bases in between. Germline loops: CDR1 SGHVS, CDR2 FQNEAQ. On this clone itself: Antigen unknown.

The sequenced material came from PBMCs. The clonotype originates from a human donor in good health. The gene calls are TRBV7-8 and TRBJ2-2, with D possibly matching TRBD2 (6 bases). Written as DNA, the CDR3 is TGTGCCAACACTCCGGGAGTCTGGAACACCGGGGAGCTGTTTTTT. Its translation: CANTPGVWNTGELFF.